The 32 T cell receptor beta chains below were found in one sample sequenced in a study of cytomegalovirus exposure and HLA in healthy donors. PCR primers comprised 60 Vbeta and 13 Jbeta primers. TCRdb's copy holds only in-frame clones and misses some; the assay was immunoSEQ multiplex PCR. The table lists roughly 170,000 clones, over 65% of them singletons, with approximately 1.3% in the top ten. The sample consisted of PBMCs. The receptors stem from a woman in her 30s in good health and CMV-seropositive.

The chain employs TRBV28 and TRBJ2-4; 8 bases are a match to TRBD1. This CDR3 is built from 17 residues. Germline loops: CDR1 MDHEN, CDR2 SYDVKM. With 2 bases clipped from V and 3 bases from J, the junction kept 9 bases outside the gene matches. The CDR3 DNA reads as TGTGCCAGCAGTTTAATGGGGCAGGGGGCAGGCAAAAACATTCAGTACTTC. Encoded protein: CASSLMGQGAGKNIQYF.

This clone came up a few times. The chain employs TRBV28 and TRBJ2-7, with TRBD1 matching 12 bases. CDR3 length equals 18 residues. Trimming cost V 1 base and J 3 bases; bases outside gene matches: 10. Per the germline V gene, CDR1 is MDHEN and CDR2 is SYDVKM. The CDR3 loop is CASSLYRPGTGGIYEQYF. CDR3 DNA sequence: TGTGCCAGCAGTTTATATAGGCCCGGGACAGGGGGCATCTACGAGCAGTACTTC. Variable domain in full (rest from reference TRBV28 and TRBJ2-7): DVKVTQSSRYLVKRTGEKVFLECVQDMDHENMFWYRQDPGLGLRLIYFSYDVKMKEKGDIPEGYSVSREKKERFSLILESASTNQTSMYLCASSLYRPGTGGIYEQYFGPGTRLTVT.

The chain links TRBV6-4 to TRBJ2-1; 10 nucleotides line up with TRBD1. Germline-derived CDR1 and CDR2 are MRHNA and SNTAGT. V trimming: 6 bases; J trimming: 5 bases; junction bases outside the gene matches: 13. The CDR3 has 17 amino acids. The CDR3 reads CASSASLRDRGNNEQFF. The CDR3 coding sequence is TGTGCCAGCAGCGCCTCCTTAAGGGACAGGGGCAACAATGAGCAGTTCTTC.

This clone was seen only once. J is TRBJ2-7 and V is TRBV5-1; 9 positions agree with TRBD2. The V gene end was trimmed by 4 bases and the J gene end by 3 bases; junction bases not matched to a gene: 11. This CDR3 has 16 residues. Germline V gene sequence: CDR1 SGHRS, CDR2 YFSETQ. The CDR3 is CASSRPVAGENYEQYF. The CDR3 coding sequence is TGCGCCAGCAGCAGACCTGTAGCGGGAGAAAACTACGAGCAGTACTTC.

The chain uses TRBV7-9 and TRBJ2-7, with D perhaps matching TRBD2 (6 bases). CDR3 length equals 14 residues. With 2 bases removed from V and 2 bases from J, the gap between germline ends came to 10 bases. Germline loops: CDR1 SEHNR, CDR2 FQNEAQ (reference sequence). CDR3 protein: CASSLSAGPYEQYF. CDR3 coding DNA: TGTGCCAGCAGCTTATCAGCGGGCCCCTACGAGCAGTACTTC. Full variable domain (outside the CDR3, taken from reference TRBV7-9 and TRBJ2-7): DTGVSQNPRHKITKRGQNVTFRCDPISEHNRLYWYRQTLGQGPEFLTYFQNEAQLEKSRLLSDRFSAERPKGSFSTLEIQRTEQGDSAMYLCASSLSAGPYEQYFGPGTRLTVT.

This clone was observed once. This chain links TRBV5-4 with TRBJ1-2; 7 bases line up with TRBD1. V shed 4 bases, J shed 4 bases, and the junction held 7 bases outside the gene matches. The germline gives CDR1 SGHNT, CDR2 YYREEE (reference sequence). This CDR3 is 14 amino acids long. CDR3 loop: CASSKGQASYGYTF. The DNA for the CDR3 is TGTGCCAGCAGCAAAGGACAGGCCTCCTATGGCTACACCTTC.

The chain joins TRBV4-3 to TRBJ2-7, with 7 bases that match TRBD1. Germline-derived CDR1 and CDR2 are LGHNA and YSLEER. The CDR3 totals 15 residues. After removal of 0 bases from V and 3 bases from J, the junction contained 5 bases not matched to a gene. Here the CDR3 DNA reads TGCGCCAGCAGCCAAGATATCGGGACAGTCTACGAGCAGTACTTC. It translates to CASSQDIGTVYEQYF.

V is TRBV6-4 and J is TRBJ1-3, with 9 bases identical to TRBD1. V was clipped by 2 bases and J by 0 bases; unmatched bases: 5. CDR3 length equals 17 residues. In germline, CDR1 is MRHNA, CDR2 SNTAGT. The CDR3 DNA follows: TGTGCCAGCAGTGACAAGACAGGGGGTCGCTCTGGAAACACCATATATTTT. Protein: CASSDKTGGRSGNTIYF.

The genes are TRBV27 and TRBJ2-7, with D unresolved. This CDR3 comprises 15 residues. V was cut by 3 bases and J by 0 bases, with 12 bases left in between. Germline values: CDR1 MNHEY, CDR2 SMNVEV (reference sequence). Here the CDR3 DNA reads TGTGCCAGCAGTTTTGGGCTACCCGCCTCCTACGAGCAGTACTTC. This sequence encodes CASSFGLPASYEQYF.

This chain joins TRBV2 and TRBJ2-2, with no clear D. Trimming left V 6 bases short and J 4 bases short, with 3 bases between. In germline, CDR1 is SNHLY, CDR2 FYNNEI. CDR3 size: 11 residues. CDR3 DNA sequence: TGTGCCAGCAGCGTCACCGGGGAGCTGTTTTTT. It codes for CASSVTGELFF.

This clone was seen a handful of times. V usage is TRBV11-3 and J usage is TRBJ1-2; D may be TRBD1 (5 bases). Germline CDR1 is SGHNT and CDR2 is YENEEA. The V gene lost 4 bases and the J gene lost 8 bases, with 11 bases spanning the gap. CDR3 length: 12 amino acids. The CDR3: CASSSAGKGYTF. Here the CDR3 DNA reads TGTGCCAGCAGCTCGGCAGGGAAAGGCTACACCTTC.

The CDR3 sequence is CASRLRSQGTNTEAFF. CDR3 DNA sequence: TGTGCCAGCCGACTCAGGTCCCAGGGGACGAACACTGAAGCTTTCTTT. The V and J genes are TRBV28 and TRBJ1-1; weak D call: TRBD1 (6 bases). This CDR3 region has 16 residues. Deletions cut 8 bases from V and 1 base from J, with 20 bases between. Germline V gene data show CDR1 as MDHEN and CDR2 as SYDVKM.

This clone has a handful of counts. The J gene is TRBJ2-1, the V gene TRBV13; 7 bases line up with TRBD2. V dropped 6 bases and J dropped 4; count of bases not matched to a gene: 6. This CDR3 is 14 amino acids long. The germline gives CDR1 PRHDT, CDR2 FYEKMQ (reference sequence). CDR3 coding DNA: TGTGCCAGCAGGCGGGACTACGCATACAATGAGCAGTTCTTC. As protein: CASRRDYAYNEQFF.

Notes on this clone: Germline is not matched at one junction end, which may reflect a read error. This sequence joins TRBV6-1 and TRBJ1-2; D is unclear. The CDR3 consists of 9 residues. Germline lookup yields CDR1 MNHNS and CDR2 SASEGT. The DNA of the CDR3 is TGTGCCAGCAGTGAAGCGTTTCCTTTC. This sequence encodes CASSEAFPF.

The chain joins TRBV4-2 to TRBJ2-7, with 10 bases identical to TRBD2. The germline CDR1 and CDR2 sequences are LGHNA and YNFKEQ. The ends lost 2 bases at V and 2 bases at J; junction bases unmatched: 3. CDR3 length: 15 amino acids. CDR3 sequence reads: CASSQPSGSTYEQYF. In nucleotides, the CDR3 is TGTGCCAGCAGCCAACCTAGCGGGAGCACCTACGAGCAGTACTTC.

Concerning this clone itself: A read error may account for a junction end that differs from germline. The chain recombines TRBV11-3 with TRBJ2-3; 8 bases map to TRBD2. The length of the CDR3 is 15 residues. Per the germline V gene, CDR1 is SGHNT and CDR2 is YENEEA. DNA for the CDR3: TGTGCCAGCAGCTCAGCGGGAGTGAGCACAGGTACGCAGTATTTT. It translates to CASSSAGVSTGTQYF.

A few counts support this clone. The chain employs TRBV7-9 and TRBJ2-7; 12 bases fit TRBD2. Germline values: CDR1 SEHNR, CDR2 FQNEAQ (reference sequence). V lost 5 bases and J lost 5; bases outside the gene matches: 7. The CDR3 sequence is 15 residues long. CDR3 DNA sequence: TGTGCCAGCAGCAAACCGGGACTAGCGGGTCACGAGCAGTACTTC. It is translated as CASSKPGLAGHEQYF.

This clone came up a few times. J is TRBJ2-1 and V is TRBV29-1; 12 bases are a match to TRBD2. This CDR3 contains 14 residues. Trimming cost V 7 bases and J 8 bases; bases outside gene matches: 9. Germline CDR1 reads SQVTM; CDR2 reads ANQGSEA. CDR3 in amino acids: CSGSSGRARDEQFF. CDR3 DNA sequence: TGCAGCGGCTCTAGCGGGAGGGCAAGGGATGAGCAGTTCTTC.

The chain's CDR3 is CASSEDGGYYEQYF. DNA for the CDR3: TGTGCCAGCAGTGAAGATGGGGGGTACTACGAGCAGTACTTC. The J gene is TRBJ2-7, the V gene TRBV25-1, with a tentative D call TRBD2 (6 bases). Trimming took 2 bases from V and 3 from J, leaving 11 bases between them. In germline, CDR1 is MGHDK, CDR2 SYGVNS. This CDR3 is built from 14 residues.

The CDR3 here is CASSEASGLLGNEQFF. In DNA form, the CDR3 reads TGTGCCAGCAGTGAAGCTAGCGGCCTCCTCGGAAATGAGCAGTTCTTC. The chain has TRBV2 and TRBJ2-1, with D possibly being TRBD2 (6 bases). With 0 bases removed from V and 7 bases from J, the gap between germline ends came to 16 bases. Germline CDR1 SNHLY, CDR2 FYNNEI. CDR3 length: 16 amino acids.

This clone was observed a handful of times. This sequence joins TRBV7-6 and TRBJ2-1, with a tentative D call TRBD2 (5 bases). The CDR3 sequence is 14 residues long. Trimming pared 0 bases from V and 5 bases from J, leaving 8 bases between. Germline loops: CDR1 SGHVS, CDR2 FNYEAQ. The CDR3 here is CASSLAHGDNEQFF. CDR3 bases: TGTGCCAGCAGCTTAGCGCACGGGGACAATGAGCAGTTCTTC.

The sample holds many counts of this clone. This chain connects TRBV5-1 to TRBJ2-1; D is uncertain. The CDR3 consists of 13 residues. From germline, CDR1 is SGHRS and CDR2 YFSETQ. Trimming removed 0 bases from V and 9 bases from J, with 10 bases in between. In DNA, the CDR3 is TGCGCCAGCAGCTTGGACCCAGGTCGTGAGCAGTTCTTC. It yields the protein CASSLDPGREQFF.

The gene calls are TRBV6-5 and TRBJ1-1; TRBD1 matches 8 bases. The CDR3 is 13 residues long. Unmatched junction bases numbered 3, after V lost 4 bases and J lost 5 bases. Looked up from germline, CDR1 is MNHEY and CDR2 is SVGAGI. CDR3 bases: TGTGCCAGCAGTTGGACAGGGAAGACTGAAGCTTTCTTT. Its translation: CASSWTGKTEAFF.

A single count supports this clone. The J gene is TRBJ2-1, the V gene TRBV7-6; D is perhaps TRBD1 (6 bases). CDR1 and CDR2 (germline): SGHVS, FNYEAQ. V was trimmed by 3 bases and J by 5 bases, leaving 11 bases between them. The CDR3 loop spans 14 amino acids. The DNA of the CDR3 is TGTGCCAGCAGCTTGGGGACATTCCACAATGAGCAGTTCTTC. Protein sequence: CASSLGTFHNEQFF.

J is TRBJ2-3 and V is TRBV5-6, with D possibly matching TRBD2 (6 bases). The CDR3 has 16 residues. The germline V gene has CDR1 SGHDT and CDR2 YYEEEE. V lost 4 bases to trimming and J lost 3 bases, with 18 bases between them. The CDR3 loop reads CASSHRGVRGTDTQYF. DNA of the CDR3: TGTGCCAGCAGCCACAGAGGCGTGCGGGGAACAGATACGCAGTATTTT. Together with reference TRBV5-6 and TRBJ2-3, the CDR3 gives the full variable domain: DAGVTQSPTHLIKTRGQQVTLRCSPKSGHDTVSWYQQALGQGPQFIFQYYEEEERQRGNFPDRFSGHQFPNYSSELNVNALLLGDSALYLCASSHRGVRGTDTQYFGPGTRLTVL.

V is TRBV28 and J is TRBJ2-7, with 8 bases aligning to TRBD2. Germline values: CDR1 MDHEN, CDR2 SYDVKM. V dropped 3 bases and J dropped 6; count of bases not matched to a gene: 10. This CDR3 has 15 amino acids. CDR3 in DNA: TGTGCCAGCAGTTTTGGGGACCTTCGGGGGGGCGAGCAGTACTTC. Translation gives CASSFGDLRGGEQYF.

The J gene is TRBJ1-3, the V gene TRBV29-1; TRBD1 aligns across 9 bases. In germline, CDR1 is SQVTM, CDR2 ANQGSEA. The CDR3 length is 17 residues. V was clipped by 7 bases and J by 2 bases; unmatched bases: 15. The CDR3 nucleotides are TGCAGCGCAGGAGGGACAGGGCAACTCGATCCTGGAAACACCATATATTTT. The encoded protein is CSAGGTGQLDPGNTIYF. The complete variable domain, with remaining parts taken from reference TRBV29-1 and TRBJ1-3, reads SAVISQKPSRDICQRGTSLTIQCQVDSQVTMMFWYRQQPGQSLTLIATANQGSEATYESGFVIDKFPISRPNLTFSTLTVSNMSPEDSSIYLCSAGGTGQLDPGNTIYFGEGSWLTVV.

J is TRBJ2-7 and V is TRBV7-8; 7 positions agree with TRBD2. Germline CDR1 reads SGHVS; CDR2 reads FQNEAQ. This CDR3 comprises 15 residues. Trimming took 0 bases from V and 4 from J; bases not matched to a gene: 6. CDR3 nucleotide sequence: TGTGCCAGCAGCTTAGCGGGAGGGCCGGGTTACGAGCAGTACTTC. Amino acid sequence: CASSLAGGPGYEQYF.

The chain has TRBV6-4 and TRBJ1-5; 8 nucleotides line up with TRBD1. Germline-derived CDR1 and CDR2 are MRHNA and SNTAGT. The ends lost 3 bases at V and 0 bases at J; junction bases unmatched: 16. The CDR3 consists of 20 residues. Written as DNA, the CDR3 is TGTGCCAGCAGTGAGGGGGACAGGTTCTTTGGACCTAATAGCAATCAGCCCCAGCATTTT. Translating it yields CASSEGDRFFGPNSNQPQHF.

The chain couples TRBV6-6 to TRBJ1-2; D not certain. Per germline, CDR1 MNHNY and CDR2 SVGAGI (reference sequence). The CDR3 loop spans 14 amino acids. V lost 6 bases and J lost 4, with 15 bases in between. DNA for the CDR3: TGTGCCAGCAGCCCCACGGGAATCGCCTATGGCTACACCTTC. Residues: CASSPTGIAYGYTF.

The V and J genes are TRBV19 and TRBJ2-2, with TRBD1 matching 12 bases. The germline V gene has CDR1 LNHDA and CDR2 SQIVND (reference sequence). The CDR3 contains 15 residues. Germline trimming cut 6 bases from V and 4 bases from J; bases unmatched to any gene: 3. CDR3 amino acids: CASRGQGAITGELFF. CDR3 DNA: TGTGCCAGTAGGGGACAGGGGGCTATCACCGGGGAGCTGTTTTTT.

The chain combines TRBV6-5 with TRBJ1-1, with D tentatively TRBD1 (5 bases). The germline CDR1 and CDR2 sequences are MNHEY and SVGAGI. This CDR3 contains 14 residues. Trimming took 5 bases from V and 1 from J, leaving 11 bases between them. In nucleotides, the CDR3 is TGTGCCAGCAGTAATTCAGACAGGAACACTGAAGCTTTCTTT. Its translation is CASSNSDRNTEAFF.